Below, one T cell receptor beta chain is given with its context. There is no known antigen for this receptor. Libraries were built with the immunoSEQ multiplex PCR assay. A mixture of 60 forward primers for TCR Vbeta segments and 13 reverse primers for TCR Jbeta segments was used in the multiplex PCR. A multiplex PCR assay on genomic DNA amplified the CDR3 region of rearranged TCR beta genes. The Illumina HiSeq System was used to sequence the amplified TCR beta libraries as 87-base-pair reads. Processing in the source paper ran as follows. A later analysis counted about 80 million unique TCR beta chains across the approximately 700 repertoires, and some 11 million of these chains were shared by at least two donors. Raw reads were error-corrected and collapsed into unique sequences with a nearest-neighbor algorithm that merged closely related sequences to remove PCR and sequencing errors. V, D and J gene segments were assigned by aligning CDR3 sequences to IMGT reference sequences. For a sequence to be retained, a match of at least six nucleotides to both a V gene segment and a J gene segment was required. Rearrangements were called productive when the CDR3 lacked stop codons and stayed in frame with V and J; all others were non-productive. CDR3 was defined according to IMGT convention as the region running from the second conserved V-encoded cysteine to the conserved J-encoded phenylalanine. Sequences without an unambiguous match to a single V gene segment were excluded from the earlier analysis of 587 of the donors. An earlier analysis of a few hundred of the donors called V segments functional above 56.7% productive rearrangements and segregating when the between-donor standard deviation exceeded 5%. A statistical classification framework was built to diagnose cytomegalovirus status from the catalog of TCR beta chain sequences. V and J gene assignment, in a later analysis, came from comparing TCR nucleotide sequences with IMGT/GENE-DB human TR gene sequences. A later analysis assigned CDR3 sequences and most-parsimonious VDJ recombination scenarios with the TCRdist pipeline. In a later analysis, each TCR beta chain was defined by its CDR3 amino acid sequence together with its V-gene family, and reads without a unique V-gene family were excluded. To address suspected cross-contamination and a sequencing artifact, a later analysis removed a few hundred highly shared, low-generation-probability nucleotide sequences. In a later analysis, a clonal expansion index for each public chain was calculated from normalized within-repertoire ranks of inferred template counts. In a later analysis, generation probabilities were computed with a VDJ recombination model fitted to out-of-frame rearrangements, and the resulting probabilities were checked against IGoR. In a later analysis, TCR-TCR, TCR-HLA and TCR-CMV co-occurrence was scored with hypergeometric tests, and a repertoire-size bias correction was applied to TCR pairs. To estimate false discovery rates, a later analysis permuted the HLA or CMV assignments 20 times. In a later analysis, co-occurring TCRs were grouped using DBSCAN, and TCRdist sequence similarity was added for clustering within HLA-allele-positive subsets. Repertoires with fewer than 30,000 or more than 120,000 public chains, plus five repertoires with anomalous nucleotide sharing, were excluded from co-occurrence clustering. Not all clones reach the TCRdb copy of this immuneACCESS table, which keeps in-frame sequences only. Checked studies attribute under half of the gap to unresolved V genes and leave the rest unexplained. The DNA gave D and trimming, while V, J and clone size come from that table. The record for this sample contains tens of thousands of clones. Roughly 1.5% of the sample is in the top ten clones.

These data are taken from a study of cytomegalovirus exposure and HLA in healthy donors (dated by TCRdb to about 2017). In the study overall: An earlier analysis of some 600 of the donors reported 250 to 350 Gb of sequence data and 95 million to 140 million unique TCR beta sequences obtained from about 179 million T cells. Roughly 300 gigabases of sequencing data and roughly 81 million unique TCR sequences made up an early release that covered under 750 HLA-typed donors. Of the roughly 400 genotyped donors, roughly 85% fell in the genetic ancestry cluster associated with self-reported Caucasian donors. The aim of the study was to test whether cataloging public T cell receptors could identify signatures of past pathogen exposure. The study profiled the T cell repertoires of 666 subjects by immunosequencing and related them to cytomegalovirus serostatus. Along with the roughly 670-subject first cohort, a separate validation cohort of over 90 different subjects was used. High-throughput TCR immunosequencing, statistical association of individual TCRs with disease status, and machine learning were combined to predict cytomegalovirus infection status. To study patterns of TCR occurrence, a later analysis re-analyzed previously published TCR beta repertoires from around 670 donors and added high-resolution HLA genotyping. In the later analysis, no new phenotypic data were used to find candidate immune exposures; instead, reliance was placed on TCR beta sequences and their occurrence across donors. To decide whether each TCR beta V gene segment behaved as functional or pseudogenic, an earlier analysis of some 540 of the donors relied on high-throughput TCR beta sequencing. Donor age, sex, ethnicity and CMV serostatus were collected together with the repertoire data. A later genetic analysis used genome-wide SNP genotypes for about 65% of the 666 donors, treating that subset as a discovery cohort. All discovery cohort repertoires had been generated on a single sequencing platform. HLA typing covered class I and class II loci at four-digit resolution. The number of donors typed differed by locus, with roughly 620-640 for A, B, C, DRB1 and DQB1, around 500 for DQA1, under 610 for DPA1, and some 470 for DPB1. Because of strong linkage in the cohort, five DR-DQ haplotypes were treated as single units for association and clustering. Among a few hundred genotyped donors of the cohort, an average of approximately 230,000 unique TCR beta nucleotide sequences were sequenced per donor, roughly 20% of them non-productive. The investigation overall reported the following: A later analysis associated 15,000 or so TCR beta sequences with specific HLA alleles at a false discovery rate of 0.05. Assigning TCR associations to individual alleles was difficult when HLA alleles, especially DR and DQ, strongly co-occurred. Broadly in line with IMGT annotations, most TCR beta V segments showed up in productive rearrangements about 87% or about 30% of the time in an earlier analysis of around 600 of the donors. Cytomegalovirus status was reported to be diagnosed by the classifier with high specificity and sensitivity in both the original and validation cohorts. According to a later genetic analysis, donors in an Asian-associated ancestry cluster had fewer N-insertions in productive TCRs than the approximately 670-donor mean. Compared with equally common non-associated chains, HLA-associated TCR beta chains in a later analysis were more clonally expanded and had lower generation probabilities. This cohort had only TCR beta chains sequenced, and the lack of alpha or paired-chain data limited which features could be detected. It was suggested by the authors that the approach could potentially be generalized to other disease states and immunological phenotypes. Because some donors lacked HLA typing at each locus, the association tests relied only on the typed subset. According to a later analysis, TCR association rates differed among HLA loci, with DRB1 alleles showing the most associated TCRs and HLA-C alleles showing the fewest. The presence/absence analyses assumed that sequencing depth was roughly uniform across donors, and that assumption may not be true. Over 15 rarely observed V segments, including chromosome 9 orphons, were excluded from the earlier analysis of about 600 of the donors because counts were too low. Most CMV-associated TCR beta chains appeared to be HLA-restricted in a later analysis, and the HLA associations seemed to be driven largely by CMV exposure. Some IMGT-functional V segments, including TRBV6-2 and TRBV6-3, could not be distinguished by the 87-base-pair reads and were therefore excluded. In a later analysis, several top co-occurrence clusters were reported to appear linked to parvovirus B19, influenza, CMV and Epstein-Barr virus. The only immune exposure information available for the cohort was CMV serostatus. A few of the identified cytomegalovirus-associated TCR beta chains were confirmed in vitro to be specific for cytomegalovirus antigens. Most TCR sequences were seen in very few donors, while some public TCRs were found in many individuals. Correlated functional status among segregating V segments might be attributable to linkage disequilibrium, but an unknown experimental factor could not be ruled out. A group of highly shared sequence variants was considered likely to be a technical artifact of the sequencing pipeline. The study gave a list of about 150 TCR beta chains associated with cytomegalovirus. A further reported finding was that TCR beta sequences accurately predicted the HLA-A and HLA-B alleles for most subjects in the first cohort. A later genetic analysis associated a missense DCLRE1C variant with V-gene and J-gene trimming of TCR beta chains, and an independent cohort replicated the association.

The cohort was made up of several hundred healthy bone marrow donors. Cohort members were all nominally healthy when sampled, although unrecorded immune exposures were likely present. The donor was CMV seronegative and belonged to the group of several hundred seronegative cohort members. A peripheral blood sample was collected from each donor, and TCR beta sequencing was performed on peripheral blood mononuclear cells. Genomic DNA was extracted from the blood cell samples with the Qiagen DNeasy Blood Extraction Kit. From the germline V gene, CDR1 is SQVTM and CDR2 is ANQGSEA. V is cut by 5 bases and J by 0 bases, and the space between the germline ends is 14 bases. The CDR3 numbers 15 residues from cysteine through phenylalanine. Only CDR3 DNA is held: 45 bases, read in frame from base 1.

Source material: PBMCs. The receptor chain draws on TRBV29-1 and TRBJ2-1, with TRBD1 as a weak D call on 5 bases. The sequence came from an older woman in good health and CMV-seronegative. The nucleotide sequence is TGCAGCGTTCCCAAGACAGACAGCTCCTACAATGAGCAGTTCTTC. Protein translation: CSVPKTDSSYNEQFF.